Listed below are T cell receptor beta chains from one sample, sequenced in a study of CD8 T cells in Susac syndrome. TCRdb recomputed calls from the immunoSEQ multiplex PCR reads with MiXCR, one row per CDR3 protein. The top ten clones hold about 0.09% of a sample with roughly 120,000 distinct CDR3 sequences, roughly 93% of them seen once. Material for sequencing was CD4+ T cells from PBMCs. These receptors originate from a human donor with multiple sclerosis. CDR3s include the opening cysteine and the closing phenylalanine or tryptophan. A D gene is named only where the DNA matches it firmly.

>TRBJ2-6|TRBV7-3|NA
CASSPGLANVLTF
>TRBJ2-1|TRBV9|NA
CASSVEAQRSEQFF
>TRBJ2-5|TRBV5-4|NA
CASSIPTGQETQYF
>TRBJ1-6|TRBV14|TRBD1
CASSSWIQGARNSPLHF
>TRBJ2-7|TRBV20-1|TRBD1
CSAGQGLSYEQYF
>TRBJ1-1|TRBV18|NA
CASSPPIGGSTEAFF
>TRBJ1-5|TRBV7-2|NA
CASSLVPGNQPQHF
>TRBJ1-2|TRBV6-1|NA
CASRGLGYGYTF
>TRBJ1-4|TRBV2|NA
CASSVPGGLSTNEKLFF
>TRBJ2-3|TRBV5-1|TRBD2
CASSLDSSGVTDTQYF
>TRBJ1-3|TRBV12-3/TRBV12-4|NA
CASSVTPEANIYF
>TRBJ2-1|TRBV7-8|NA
CATIRGPDNEQFF
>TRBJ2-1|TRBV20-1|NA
CSASPSSTPPRQFF
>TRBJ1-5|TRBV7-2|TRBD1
CASSLLGQVNQPQHF
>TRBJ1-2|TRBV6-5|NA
CASRGSLPGYTF
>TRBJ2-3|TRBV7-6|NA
CASSSQAATSTDTQYF
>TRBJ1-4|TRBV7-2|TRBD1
CASSPRTGEAEKLFF
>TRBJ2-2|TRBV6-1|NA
CASSEAPKGGELFF
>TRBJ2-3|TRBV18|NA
CASSPPAISDTQYF
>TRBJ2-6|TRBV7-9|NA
CASSFYLSGANVLTF
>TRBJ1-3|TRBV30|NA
CAWSAQTGNTIYF
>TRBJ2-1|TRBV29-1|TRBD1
CSVGGDRRDNEQFF
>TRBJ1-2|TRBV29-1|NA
CSVEAYGGYTF
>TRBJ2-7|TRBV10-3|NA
CAISGARGVNYEQYF
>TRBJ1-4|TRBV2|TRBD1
CASTDRGEKLFF
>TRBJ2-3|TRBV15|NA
CATSRNPHQGDTQYF
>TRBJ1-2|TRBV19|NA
CASSMLGYYGYTF
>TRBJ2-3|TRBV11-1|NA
CASGGSSTDTQYF
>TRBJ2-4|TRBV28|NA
CASADPSKNIQYF
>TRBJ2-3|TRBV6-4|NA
CASSDSSVHTDTQYF
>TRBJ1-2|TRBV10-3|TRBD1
CAISESSGQGAPGGYTF
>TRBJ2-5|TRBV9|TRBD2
CASSVLGLAEETQYF
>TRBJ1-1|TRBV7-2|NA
CASSLSGPNTEAFF
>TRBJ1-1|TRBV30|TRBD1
CAWKGAFSAEAFF
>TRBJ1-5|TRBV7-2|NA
CASSLGWEPQHF
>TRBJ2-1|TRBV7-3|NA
CASSLKGGGHREQFF
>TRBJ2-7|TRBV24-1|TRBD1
CATSPRDSLYEQYF
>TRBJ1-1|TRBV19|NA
CASTKGRLPRTEAFF
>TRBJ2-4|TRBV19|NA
CASSGSKGNIQYF
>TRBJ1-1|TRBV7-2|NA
CASSRRGKEAFF
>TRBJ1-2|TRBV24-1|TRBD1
CATSDSRWTDRGADGYTF
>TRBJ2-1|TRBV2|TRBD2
CASKGASGDVENEQFF
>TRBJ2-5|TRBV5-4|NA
CASSLARGPETQYF
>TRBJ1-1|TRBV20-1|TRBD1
CSARDRGLTEAFF
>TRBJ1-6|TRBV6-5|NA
CASSPQGSSPLHF
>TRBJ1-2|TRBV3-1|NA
CASSPAGRANYGYTF
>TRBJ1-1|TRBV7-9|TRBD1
CASSPGQGEDTEAFF
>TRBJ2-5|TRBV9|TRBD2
CASSVRGTSSSETQYF
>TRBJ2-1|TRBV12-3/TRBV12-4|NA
CASSLTNEQFF
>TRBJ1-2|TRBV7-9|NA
CASSLERVVGYTF
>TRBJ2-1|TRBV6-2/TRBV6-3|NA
CASSYNEQGQMETYNEQFF
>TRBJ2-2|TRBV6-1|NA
CASSVLGRTGELFF
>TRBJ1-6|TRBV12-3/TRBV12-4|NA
CASSLGLNSPLHF
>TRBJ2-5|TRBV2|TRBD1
CASSKDRQETQYF